The 22 T cell receptor beta chains presented below share a single source sample, sequenced in a study of blood T cell repertoires in COVID-19. Clones were sequenced by immunoSEQ multiplex PCR, and TCRdb holds only the in-frame ones, with some missing. The sample carries roughly 93,000 clones, approximately 90% recorded once. The specimen sequenced was peripheral blood. These TCRs come from a man between 45 and 60 years old with acute or convalescent COVID-19.

The chain has TRBV7-2 and TRBJ1-6; TRBD1 aligns across 9 bases. Germline-derived CDR1 and CDR2 are SGHTA and FQGNSA. This CDR3 has 16 amino acids. With V trimmed by 0 bases and J by 11 bases, 8 bases remained unmatched. The CDR3 nucleotides read TGTGCCAGCAGCTTAGCTCCGGGACAGGGAGTCCCACCCCTCCACTTT. This sequence encodes CASSLAPGQGVPPLHF.

This rearrangement joins TRBV6-5 to TRBJ1-6; maybe TRBD1 (5 bases). Germline values: CDR1 MNHEY, CDR2 SVGAGI. The CDR3 has 16 amino acids. V gave up 0 bases and J gave up 6 bases, with 12 bases separating them. This CDR3 reads CASSYSGGLGNSPLHF. CDR3 DNA sequence: TGTGCCAGCAGTTACTCGGGGGGATTAGGTAATTCACCCCTCCACTTT.

This chain joins TRBV5-1 and TRBJ1-1, with D unclear. V was pared by 1 base and J by 5 bases, with 12 bases between. The CDR3 totals 14 residues. Germline V lookup: CDR1 SGHRS, CDR2 YFSETQ. The DNA of the CDR3 is TGCGCCAGCAGCTTGCTTGGAGAGCGGACTGAAGCTTTCTTT. This codes for CASSLLGERTEAFF. Variable domain in full (rest from reference TRBV5-1 and TRBJ1-1): KAGVTQTPRYLIKTRGQQVTLSCSPISGHRSVSWYQQTPGQGLQFLFEYFSETQRNKGNFPGRFSGRQFSNSRSEMNVSTLELGDSALYLCASSLLGERTEAFFGQGTRLTVV.

The chain uses TRBV2 and TRBJ1-4; D remains unclear. V dropped 3 bases and J dropped 8 bases, with 19 bases sitting between them. The germline gives CDR1 SNHLY, CDR2 FYNNEI. The length of the CDR3 is 16 residues. The CDR3: CASSEEGSDGGEKLFF. Written as DNA, the CDR3 is TGTGCCAGCAGTGAGGAGGGCTCGGATGGAGGAGAAAAACTGTTTTTT.

The chain employs TRBV18 and TRBJ1-1; the D gene is possibly TRBD1 (5 bases). Germline CDR1 KGHSH, CDR2 LQKENI. V was trimmed by 4 bases and J by 3 bases, leaving 12 bases between them. This CDR3 is 14 amino acids long. CDR3 DNA: TGTGCCAGCTCACGAAGCGGGGGAGACACTGAAGCTTTCTTT. Protein product: CASSRSGGDTEAFF.

The chain has TRBV3-1 (or the pseudogene TRBV3-2) and TRBJ1-1; weak D call: TRBD1 (5 bases). The CDR3 contains 14 residues. V gave up 2 bases and J gave up 1 base, with 8 bases separating them. From germline, CDR1 is LGHDT and CDR2 YNNKEL (reference sequence). Here the CDR3 DNA reads TGTGCCAGCAGCCAATCCAGGGCGAACACTGAAGCTTTCTTT. Its translation: CASSQSRANTEAFF.

The chain links TRBV9 to TRBJ2-5, with D maybe TRBD2 (7 bases). The end of the DNA fits TRBJ2-7 better, so the J call may be wrong. The CDR3 has 14 residues. CDR1 is SGDLS, CDR2 YYNGEE, per germline. DNA for the CDR3: TGTGCCAGCAGCGTAGCAAGGGGGGGAAGCGAGCAGTACTTC. Protein product: CASSVARGGSEQYF.

A few counts support this clone. V gene TRBV11-3 combines with J gene TRBJ1-4; TRBD1 matches at 7 bases. V lost 5 bases to trimming and J lost 6 bases; unmatched junction nucleotides: 6. In germline, CDR1 is SGHNT, CDR2 YENEEA. This CDR3 spans 14 amino acids. The CDR3 reads CASSPRQGDEKLFF. The DNA for the CDR3 is TGTGCCAGCAGCCCCCGACAGGGTGATGAAAAACTGTTTTTT.

The rearrangement links TRBV7-9 to TRBJ2-2; D unresolved. Per germline, CDR1 SEHNR and CDR2 FQNEAQ (reference sequence). The CDR3 has 14 residues. The V end lost 3 bases, the J end lost 0 bases, and 5 bases lay between the germline ends. CDR3 in DNA: TGTGCCAGCAGCTTTCCTCCGAACACCGGGGAGCTGTTTTTT. Translation: CASSFPPNTGELFF.

V usage is TRBV29-1 and J usage is TRBJ2-7, with D possibly being TRBD2 (6 bases). Trimming removed 4 bases at V and 1 base at J, with 11 bases between. The CDR3 totals 13 residues. Looked up from germline, CDR1 is SQVTM and CDR2 is ANQGSEA. The CDR3: CSVAPGGSYEQYF. DNA for the CDR3: TGCAGCGTTGCCCCCGGAGGGTCCTACGAGCAGTACTTC.

The chain links TRBV6-5 to TRBJ2-1, with a weak D call TRBD1 (6 bases). Trimming removed 5 bases at V and 1 base at J, with 12 bases between. This CDR3 is 15 amino acids long. Germline V gene lookup returns CDR1 MNHEY and CDR2 SVGAGI. DNA of the CDR3: TGTGCCAGCAGTCTCCGGGACACGTCCTACAATGAGCAGTTCTTC. Residues: CASSLRDTSYNEQFF.

This chain uses TRBV6-5 with TRBJ2-7, with TRBD1 matching over 11 bases. The CDR3 covers 14 residues. Germline V gene sequence: CDR1 MNHEY, CDR2 SVGAGI. The V and J ends lost 4 bases and 5 bases, in that order; junction bases with no gene match: 4. In DNA form, the CDR3 reads TGTGCCAGCAGTTTCGGGACAGGGGGAGACGAGCAGTACTTC. Translating it yields CASSFGTGGDEQYF.

This chain connects TRBV12-3 or TRBV12-4 to TRBJ2-7; D gene unclear. This CDR3 has 12 amino acids. Trimming shortened V by 6 bases and J by 4 bases, and 10 bases separated the two germline ends. The CDR3 here is CASRSSGYEQYF. In DNA, the CDR3 is TGTGCCAGCAGATCTTCGGGTTACGAGCAGTACTTC.

The rearrangement links TRBV5-1 to TRBJ2-1, with 14 bases fitting TRBD2. The CDR3 covers 16 residues. From germline, CDR1 is SGHRS and CDR2 YFSETQ. The V and J ends lost 0 bases and 7 bases, in that order; junction bases with no gene match: 3. The CDR3 is CASSLARLAGGNEQFF. CDR3 in DNA: TGCGCCAGCAGCTTGGCCAGACTAGCGGGGGGGAATGAGCAGTTCTTC.

The chain links TRBV7-2 to TRBJ2-1, with 8 bases that match TRBD2. V shed 1 base, J shed 8 bases, and the junction held 7 bases outside the gene matches. CDR3 length: 15 amino acids. Germline CDR1 is SGHTA and CDR2 is FQGNSA. CDR3 protein: CASSLETSGVDEQFF. The CDR3 region has the DNA TGTGCCAGCAGCTTAGAAACTAGCGGCGTCGATGAGCAGTTCTTC.

The CDR3 loop is CASSEMGQGNQPQHF. The CDR3 DNA is TGTGCCAGCAGTGAAATGGGACAGGGGAATCAGCCCCAGCATTTT. The chain uses TRBV6-1 and TRBJ1-5, with 10 bases fitting TRBD1. The V and J ends lost 2 bases and 4 bases, in that order; junction bases with no gene match: 2. The germline V gene encodes CDR1 MNHNS and CDR2 SASEGT. The CDR3 has 15 residues.

The gene calls are TRBV30 and TRBJ1-1; 9 bases match TRBD1. V dropped 4 bases and J dropped 0; count of bases not matched to a gene: 12. The germline V gene has CDR1 GTSNPN and CDR2 SVGIG (reference sequence). The length of the CDR3 is 17 residues. CDR3 residues: CAWNRDRASVMNTEAFF. The CDR3 nucleotides are TGTGCCTGGAACCGGGACAGGGCGTCGGTGATGAACACTGAAGCTTTCTTT.

The chain carries TRBV24-1 and TRBJ2-5; no clear D gene. This CDR3 region has 15 residues. Germline V gene lookup returns CDR1 KGHDR and CDR2 SFDVKD. V dropped 3 bases and J dropped 0 bases, with 10 bases sitting between them. As DNA, the CDR3 is TGTGCCACCAGTGATCCATCCGACTACCAAGAGACCCAGTACTTC. It specifies CATSDPSDYQETQYF.

The chain is built from TRBV5-1 and TRBJ2-5; 12 bases map to TRBD2. CDR1 and CDR2 from the germline V gene are SGHRS and YFSETQ. V gave up 4 bases and J gave up 1 base; unmatched junction bases: 8. The CDR3 is made up of 17 amino acids. The CDR3 loop reads CASSADSSGGVQETQYF. DNA of the CDR3: TGCGCCAGCAGCGCCGACTCTAGCGGGGGGGTCCAAGAGACCCAGTACTTC.

This chain connects TRBV9 to TRBJ1-4; TRBD1 matches 7 bases. The V gene's germline CDR1 is SGDLS and CDR2 YYNGEE. The CDR3 runs to 15 residues. V trimming: 4 bases; J trimming: 2 bases; junction bases outside the gene matches: 5. CDR3 coding DNA: TGTGCCAGCAGCTCACAGGGGAGGACTAATGAAAAACTGTTTTTT. It specifies CASSSQGRTNEKLFF.

The chain links TRBV2 to TRBJ2-1; D perhaps matches TRBD2 (6 bases). Trimming took 2 bases from V and 9 from J, leaving 14 bases between them. The CDR3 has 14 amino acids. Germline V gene lookup returns CDR1 SNHLY and CDR2 FYNNEI. The CDR3 nucleotides read TGTGCCAGCAGTGAAATCGCCTCCGGGGGTGAGCAGTTCTTC. Its protein is CASSEIASGGEQFF.

The chain recombines TRBV12-3 or TRBV12-4 with TRBJ1-1; D may be TRBD1 (5 bases). The CDR3 consists of 13 residues. V lost 5 bases, J lost 0 bases, and 7 bases lay in between. The CDR3, as DNA: TGTGCCAGCAGTCGACAGCTGAACACTGAAGCTTTCTTT. This codes for CASSRQLNTEAFF.